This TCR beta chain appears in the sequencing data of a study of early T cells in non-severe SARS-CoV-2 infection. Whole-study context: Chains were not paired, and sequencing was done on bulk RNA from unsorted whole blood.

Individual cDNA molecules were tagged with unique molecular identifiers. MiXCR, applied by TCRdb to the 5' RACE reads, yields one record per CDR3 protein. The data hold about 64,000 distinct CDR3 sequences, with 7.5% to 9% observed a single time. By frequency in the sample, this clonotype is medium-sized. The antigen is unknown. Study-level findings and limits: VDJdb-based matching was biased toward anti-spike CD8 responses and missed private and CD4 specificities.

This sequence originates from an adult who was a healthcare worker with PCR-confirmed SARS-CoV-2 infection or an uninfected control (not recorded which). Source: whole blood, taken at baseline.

The CDR3 DNA sequence: TGTGCCAGCAGCTTGAGAGCGGGCGAGCAGTACTTC. It is translated as CASSLRAGEQYF. V is TRBV7-9 and J is TRBJ2-7, with a weak D call TRBD2 (6 bases). V was shortened by 3 bases and J by 6 bases, with 9 bases between the two germline ends. Germline loops: CDR1 SEHNR, CDR2 FQNEAQ (reference sequence). The CDR3 has 12 amino acids.